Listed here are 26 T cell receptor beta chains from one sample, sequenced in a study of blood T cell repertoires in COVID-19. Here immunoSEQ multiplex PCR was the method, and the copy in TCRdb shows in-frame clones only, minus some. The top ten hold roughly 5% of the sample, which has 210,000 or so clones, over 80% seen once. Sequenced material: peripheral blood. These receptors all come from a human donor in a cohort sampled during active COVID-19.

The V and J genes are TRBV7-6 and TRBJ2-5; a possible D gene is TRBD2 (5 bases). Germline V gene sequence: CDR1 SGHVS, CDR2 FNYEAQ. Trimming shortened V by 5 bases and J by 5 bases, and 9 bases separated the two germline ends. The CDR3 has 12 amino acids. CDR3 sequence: CASSGGLETQYF. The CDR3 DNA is TGTGCCAGCAGCGGCGGGCTGGAGACCCAGTACTTC.

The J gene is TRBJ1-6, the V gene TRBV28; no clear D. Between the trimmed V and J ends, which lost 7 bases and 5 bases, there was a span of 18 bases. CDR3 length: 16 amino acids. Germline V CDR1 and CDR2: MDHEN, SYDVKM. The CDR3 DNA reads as TGTGCCAGCACCCCCCATGGAGGGATCAATAATTCACCCCTCCACTTT. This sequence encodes CASTPHGGINNSPLHF.

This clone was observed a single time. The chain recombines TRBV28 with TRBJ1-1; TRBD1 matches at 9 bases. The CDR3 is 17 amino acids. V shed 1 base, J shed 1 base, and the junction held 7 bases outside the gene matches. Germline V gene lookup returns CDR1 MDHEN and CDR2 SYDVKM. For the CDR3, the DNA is TGTGCCAGCAGTTTATACGTCGGGACAGGGAAGAACACTGAAGCTTTCTTT. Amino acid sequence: CASSLYVGTGKNTEAFF. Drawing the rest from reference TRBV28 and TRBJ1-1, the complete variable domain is DVKVTQSSRYLVKRTGEKVFLECVQDMDHENMFWYRQDPGLGLRLIYFSYDVKMKEKGDIPEGYSVSREKKERFSLILESASTNQTSMYLCASSLYVGTGKNTEAFFGQGTRLTVV.

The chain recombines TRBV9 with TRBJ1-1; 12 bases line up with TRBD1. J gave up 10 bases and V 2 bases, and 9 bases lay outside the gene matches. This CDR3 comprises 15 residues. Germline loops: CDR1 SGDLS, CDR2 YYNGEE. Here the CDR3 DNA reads TGTGCCAGCAGCGTGGTAGGGACAGGGGGCGGATCAGCTTTCTTT. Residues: CASSVVGTGGGSAFF. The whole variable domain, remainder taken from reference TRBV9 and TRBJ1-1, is DSGVTQTPKHLITATGQRVTLRCSPRSGDLSVYWYQQSLDQGLQFLIQYYNGEERAKGNILERFSAQQFPDLHSELNLSSLELGDSALYFCASSVVGTGGGSAFFGQGTRLTVV.

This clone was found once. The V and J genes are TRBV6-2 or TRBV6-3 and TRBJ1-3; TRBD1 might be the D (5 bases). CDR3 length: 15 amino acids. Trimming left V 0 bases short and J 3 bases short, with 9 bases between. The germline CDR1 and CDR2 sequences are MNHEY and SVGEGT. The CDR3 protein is CASSYSTRVGNTIYF. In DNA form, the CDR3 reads TGTGCCAGCAGTTACTCGACCAGGGTTGGAAACACCATATATTTT.

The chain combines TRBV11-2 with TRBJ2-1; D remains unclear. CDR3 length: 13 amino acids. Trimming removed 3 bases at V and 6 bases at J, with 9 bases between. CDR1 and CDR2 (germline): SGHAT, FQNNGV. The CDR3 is CASSLSVSNEQFF. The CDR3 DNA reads TGTGCCAGCAGCTTGTCGGTGAGCAATGAGCAGTTCTTC.

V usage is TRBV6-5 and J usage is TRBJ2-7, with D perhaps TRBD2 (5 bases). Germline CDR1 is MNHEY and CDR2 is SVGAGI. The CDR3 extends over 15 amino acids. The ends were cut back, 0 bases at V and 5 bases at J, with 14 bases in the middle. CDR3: CASSYSMDGIDEQYF. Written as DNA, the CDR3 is TGTGCCAGCAGTTACTCGATGGACGGGATCGACGAGCAGTACTTC.

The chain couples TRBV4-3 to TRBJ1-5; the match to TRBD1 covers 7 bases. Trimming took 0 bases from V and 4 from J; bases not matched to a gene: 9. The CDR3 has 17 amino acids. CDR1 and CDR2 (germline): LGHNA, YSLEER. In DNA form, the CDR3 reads TGCGCCAGCAGCCAAGAAAGGCTGGGACAGCTAAATCAGCCCCAGCATTTT. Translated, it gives CASSQERLGQLNQPQHF.

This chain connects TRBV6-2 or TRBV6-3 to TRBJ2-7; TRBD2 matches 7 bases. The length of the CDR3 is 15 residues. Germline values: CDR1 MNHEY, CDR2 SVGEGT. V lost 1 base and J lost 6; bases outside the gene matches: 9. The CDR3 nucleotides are TGTGCCAGCAGTTACTACCCGGGAGGCCCTATCGAGCAGTACTTC. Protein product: CASSYYPGGPIEQYF.

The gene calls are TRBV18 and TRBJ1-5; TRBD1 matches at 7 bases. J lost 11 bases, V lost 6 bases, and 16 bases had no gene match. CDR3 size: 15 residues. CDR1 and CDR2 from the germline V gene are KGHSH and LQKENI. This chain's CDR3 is CASSPRGELGQSQHF. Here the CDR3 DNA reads TGTGCCAGCTCTCCTCGAGGGGAGTTGGGACAGTCCCAGCATTTT.

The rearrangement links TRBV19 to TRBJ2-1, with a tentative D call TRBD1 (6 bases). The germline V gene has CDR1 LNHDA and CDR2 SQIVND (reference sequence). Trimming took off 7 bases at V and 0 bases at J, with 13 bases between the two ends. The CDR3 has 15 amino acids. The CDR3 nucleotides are TGTGCCAGTATAAATACAGGGAGCTCCTACAATGAGCAGTTCTTC. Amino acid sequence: CASINTGSSYNEQFF.

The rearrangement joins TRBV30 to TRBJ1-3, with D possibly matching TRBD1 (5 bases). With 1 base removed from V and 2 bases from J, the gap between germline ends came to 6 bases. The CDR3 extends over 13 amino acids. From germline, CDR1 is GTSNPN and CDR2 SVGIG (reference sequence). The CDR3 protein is CAWSAGTGNTIYF. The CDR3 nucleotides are TGTGCCTGGAGTGCAGGGACTGGAAACACCATATATTTT.

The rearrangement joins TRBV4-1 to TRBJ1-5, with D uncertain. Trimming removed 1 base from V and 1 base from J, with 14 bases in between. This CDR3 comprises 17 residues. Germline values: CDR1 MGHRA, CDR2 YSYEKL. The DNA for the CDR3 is TGCGCCAGCAGCCAAGGACCTGGAGGAACCAGCAATCAGCCCCAGCATTTT. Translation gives CASSQGPGGTSNQPQHF.

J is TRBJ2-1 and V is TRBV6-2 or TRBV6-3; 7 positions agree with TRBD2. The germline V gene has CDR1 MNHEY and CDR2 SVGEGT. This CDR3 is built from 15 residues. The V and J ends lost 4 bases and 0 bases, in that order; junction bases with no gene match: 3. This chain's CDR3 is CASSFGGSSYNEQFF. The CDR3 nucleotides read TGTGCCAGCAGTTTCGGCGGGAGCTCCTACAATGAGCAGTTCTTC.

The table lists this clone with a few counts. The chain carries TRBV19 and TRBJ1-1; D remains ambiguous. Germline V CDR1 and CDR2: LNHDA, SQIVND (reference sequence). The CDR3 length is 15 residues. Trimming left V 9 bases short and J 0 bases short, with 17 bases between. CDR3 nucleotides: TGTGCCAGCCAGCCGGGAGCTTACTTGAACACTGAAGCTTTCTTT. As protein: CASQPGAYLNTEAFF.

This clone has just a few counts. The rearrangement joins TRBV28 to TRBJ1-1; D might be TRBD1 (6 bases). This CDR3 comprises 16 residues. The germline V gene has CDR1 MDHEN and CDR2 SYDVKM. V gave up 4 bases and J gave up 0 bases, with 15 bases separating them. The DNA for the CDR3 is TGTGCCAGCAGTTCTAGTACAGGGCTGATGAACACTGAAGCTTTCTTT. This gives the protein CASSSSTGLMNTEAFF.

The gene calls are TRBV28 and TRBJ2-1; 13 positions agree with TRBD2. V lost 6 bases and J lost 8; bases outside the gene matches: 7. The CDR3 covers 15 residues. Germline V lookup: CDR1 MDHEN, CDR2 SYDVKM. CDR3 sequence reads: CASRRTSGRKYEQFF. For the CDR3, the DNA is TGTGCCAGCAGAAGGACTAGCGGGAGAAAGTATGAGCAGTTCTTC.

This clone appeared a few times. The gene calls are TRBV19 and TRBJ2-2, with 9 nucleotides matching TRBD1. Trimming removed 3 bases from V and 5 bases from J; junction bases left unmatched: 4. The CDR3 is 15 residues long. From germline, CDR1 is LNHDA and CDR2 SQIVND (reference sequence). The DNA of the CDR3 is TGTGCCAGTAGTATTCGACAGGGGGTGACCGGGGAGCTGTTTTTT. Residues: CASSIRQGVTGELFF.

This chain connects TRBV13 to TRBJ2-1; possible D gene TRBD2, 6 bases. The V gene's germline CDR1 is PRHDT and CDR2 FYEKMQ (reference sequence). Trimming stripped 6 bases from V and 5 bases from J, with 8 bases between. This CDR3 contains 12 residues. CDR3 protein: CASSRRDNEQFF. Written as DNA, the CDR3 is TGTGCCAGCAGTCGGAGGGACAATGAGCAGTTCTTC.

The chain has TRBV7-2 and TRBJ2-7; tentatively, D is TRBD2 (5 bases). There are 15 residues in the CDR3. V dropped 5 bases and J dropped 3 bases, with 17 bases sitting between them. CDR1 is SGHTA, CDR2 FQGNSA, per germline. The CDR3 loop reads CASSPGIHKNYEQYF. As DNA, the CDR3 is TGTGCCAGCAGCCCCGGGATCCATAAAAACTACGAGCAGTACTTC.

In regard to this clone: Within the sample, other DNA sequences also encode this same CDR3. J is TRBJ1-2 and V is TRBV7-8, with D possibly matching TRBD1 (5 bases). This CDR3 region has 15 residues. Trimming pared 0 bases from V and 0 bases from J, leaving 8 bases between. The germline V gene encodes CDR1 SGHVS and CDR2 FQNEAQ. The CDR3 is CASSLAVGANYGYTF. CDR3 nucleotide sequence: TGTGCCAGCAGCTTAGCGGTAGGGGCTAACTATGGCTACACCTTC.

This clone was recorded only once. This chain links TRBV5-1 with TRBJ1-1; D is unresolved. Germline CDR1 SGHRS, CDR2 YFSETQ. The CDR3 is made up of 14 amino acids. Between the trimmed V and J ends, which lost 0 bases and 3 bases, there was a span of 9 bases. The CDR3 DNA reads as TGCGCCAGCAGCTTGGAAGGCGGAGACACTGAAGCTTTCTTT. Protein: CASSLEGGDTEAFF.

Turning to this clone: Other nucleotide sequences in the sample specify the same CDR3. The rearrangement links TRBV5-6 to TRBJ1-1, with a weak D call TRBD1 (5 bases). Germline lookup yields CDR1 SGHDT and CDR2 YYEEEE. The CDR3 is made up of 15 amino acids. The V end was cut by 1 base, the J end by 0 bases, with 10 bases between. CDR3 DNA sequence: TGTGCCAGCAGCTTGACAGGTGACATGAACACTGAAGCTTTCTTT. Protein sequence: CASSLTGDMNTEAFF.

The CDR3 DNA is TGCGCCAGCAGCCAAGACGTCTTGGAGGGACGGTACTACGAGCAGTACTTC. Translated: CASSQDVLEGRYYEQYF. The chain couples TRBV4-1 to TRBJ2-7; TRBD2 might be the D (6 bases). The CDR3 totals 17 residues. Germline CDR1 MGHRA, CDR2 YSYEKL. V was cut by 0 bases and J by 3 bases, with 18 bases left in between.

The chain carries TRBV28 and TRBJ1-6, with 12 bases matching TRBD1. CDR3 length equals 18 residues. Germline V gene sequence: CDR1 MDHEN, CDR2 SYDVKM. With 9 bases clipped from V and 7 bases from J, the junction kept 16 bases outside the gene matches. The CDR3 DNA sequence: TGTGCCAGTTCCGGGGGGACAGGGGGCAGAGCGGGGAATTCACCCCTCCACTTT. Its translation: CASSGGTGGRAGNSPLHF.

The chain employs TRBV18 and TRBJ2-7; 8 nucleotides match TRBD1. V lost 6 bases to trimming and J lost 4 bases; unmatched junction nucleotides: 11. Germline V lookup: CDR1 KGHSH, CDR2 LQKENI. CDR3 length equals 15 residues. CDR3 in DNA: TGTGCCAGCTCGCTTGTTCCGGGACAGGATTACGAGCAGTACTTC. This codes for CASSLVPGQDYEQYF.